The present entry profiles one TCR beta chain with its context. This clone showed up many times. Its target antigen remains unknown. There are no base qualities to consult, and no much larger clone falls within one base. This record belongs to a study of metastatic and nonmetastatic thyroid tumors (dated by TCRdb to about 2020). As for the study more broadly: Repertoires were compared across peripheral blood and tumor or nodule tissue samples from malignant and benign thyroid patients. The research as a whole found: In both blood and tumor samples, malignant tumors were reported to have significantly higher TCR beta diversity than benign nodules.

None of the patients had been given any treatment before thyroid surgery. Using T-cell receptor beta sequencing, the study looked back at clinical samples from patients collected from the early 2010s to the late 2010s. The library was made by PCR. The reads were generated on an Illumina HiSeq 4000. High-throughput sequencing was used to profile the TCR beta-chain CDR3 region of every patient. The authors' pipeline ran thus. CDR3 differences across clinicopathological groups were used to build a classifier for discriminating distant-metastatic papillary thyroid cancer patients. The Shannon index was used to assess repertoire diversity, and the Morisita-Horn index was used to assess tumor-blood repertoire similarity. TCRdb's own reprocessing of the public reads used fastp at Q25 and MiXCR and kept productive beta chains. These V and J calls are TCRdb output, not the study's own analysis. Present in this sample are 70,000 or so clones, 12% to 15% of which were seen just once. The ten most abundant clones make up about 6.5% of the sample.

Clipping removes 7 bases from V and 2 bases from J, with 9 as the unmatched junction base count. The CDR3 runs 17 residues from the cysteine to the phenylalanine. Only the CDR3 DNA is retained, 51 bases long and in frame from the first base. The germline V gene sets CDR1 to MDHEN and CDR2 to SYDVKM. This sequence uses TRBV28 and TRBJ2-5; the central 14 bases match TRBD2. The sequence derives from a male donor with papillary thyroid cancer or a benign thyroid nodule (not recorded which). Some clones in this sample may be carry-over from other donors' samples. Input material: blood. CDR3 protein: CASIAAGTSGRQETQYF. The bases are TGTGCCAGCATAGCCGCCGGGACTAGCGGGAGACAAGAGACCCAGTACTTC.